The clone carrying this T cell receptor (beta chain) is classed as medium-sized (0.01 to 0.1%). Its antigen remains unknown. CDR3 length: 13 amino acids. Trimming shortened V by 1 base and J by 5 bases, and 10 bases separated the two germline ends. Germline CDR1 is DFQATT and CDR2 is SNEGSKA (reference sequence). The library came from three nested PCR rounds adapted from ARM-PCR protocols. MiXCR, applied by TCRdb to the multiplex PCR reads, yields one record per CDR3 protein. The repertoire includes approximately 70,000 distinct CDR3 sequences, less than 80% of them detected once, and about 28% sits in the top ten. The sample comes from a study of tumor and adjacent non-tumor tissue in lung cancer. Study-level background: Each sample yielded 3.9 million or so productive TCRbeta reads on average.

Notes on the study in general: Tumor repertoires had a smaller top 100 clone share than normal lung.

RNA was extracted from bulk tissue without any cell sorting. The chain employs TRBV20-1 and TRBJ2-3; D not certain. Sequenced material: lung tumor tissue. This TCR was recovered from a man aged 55-75 years with non-small cell lung cancer. CDR3 nucleotide sequence: TGCAGTGCTAGAGGGAAGTGGGGAGATACGCAGTATTTT. It specifies CSARGKWGDTQYF.